This passage covers 3 T cell receptor beta chains from one sample sequenced in a study of shared clonotypes between healthy human individuals. Sequenced by immunoSEQ multiplex PCR; TCRdb stores in-frame clones only, minus some. This sample has roughly 2 million clones, with roughly 95% found just once. Sequenced input: naive CD4+ T cells sorted from blood. Subset denoted: CD45RA+ positively selected. These receptors were taken from a man between 18 and 29 years old in good health.

The chain has TRBV7-9 and TRBJ1-2; D gene uncertain. Germline CDR1 SEHNR, CDR2 FQNEAQ (reference sequence). The CDR3 covers 14 residues. V gave up 1 base and J gave up 3 bases, with 9 bases separating them. The CDR3 bases are TGTGCCAGCAGCTTAGGTAGATCGGACTATGGCTACACCTTC. Its translation: CASSLGRSDYGYTF.

This clone was picked up a small number of times. This sequence joins TRBV30 and TRBJ1-4, with 8 bases matching TRBD1. This CDR3 comprises 12 residues. CDR1 and CDR2 from the germline V gene are GTSNPN and SVGIG (reference sequence). V shed 4 bases, J shed 6 bases, and the junction held 1 base outside the gene matches. The CDR3 DNA reads TGTGCCTGGACACAGGGGGATGAAAAACTGTTTTTT. It is translated as CAWTQGDEKLFF.

The chain is built from TRBV5-1 and TRBJ1-1; tentatively, D is TRBD1 (5 bases). V was clipped by 2 bases and J by 5 bases, with 13 bases between them. The germline V gene has CDR1 SGHRS and CDR2 YFSETQ. The CDR3 spans 14 residues. This CDR3 reads CASSLEEGRTEAFF. The CDR3 DNA sequence: TGCGCCAGCAGCTTAGAGGAGGGGAGGACTGAAGCTTTCTTT.